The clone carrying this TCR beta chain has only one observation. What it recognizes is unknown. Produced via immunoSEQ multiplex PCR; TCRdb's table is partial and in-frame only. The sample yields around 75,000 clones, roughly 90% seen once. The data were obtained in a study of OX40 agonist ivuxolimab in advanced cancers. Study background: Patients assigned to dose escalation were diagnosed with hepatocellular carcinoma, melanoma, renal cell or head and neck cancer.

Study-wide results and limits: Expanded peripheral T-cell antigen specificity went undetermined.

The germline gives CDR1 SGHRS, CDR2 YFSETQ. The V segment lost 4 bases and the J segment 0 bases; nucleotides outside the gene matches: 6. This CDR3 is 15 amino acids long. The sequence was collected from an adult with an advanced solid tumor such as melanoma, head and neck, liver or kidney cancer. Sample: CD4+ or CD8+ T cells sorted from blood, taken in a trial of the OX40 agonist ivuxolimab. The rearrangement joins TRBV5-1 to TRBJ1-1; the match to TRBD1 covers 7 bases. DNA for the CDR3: TGCGCCAGCAGCCCAGACAGGGCCTTGAACACTGAAGCTTTCTTT. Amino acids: CASSPDRALNTEAFF.